These T cell receptor beta chains were read from a single sample in a study of blood T cell repertoires in COVID-19. Here immunoSEQ multiplex PCR was the method, and the copy in TCRdb shows in-frame clones only, minus some. This table holds roughly 170,000 clones, over 65% found once. Sequencing was done on a sample of peripheral blood. These receptors were obtained from a woman older than 75 with acute or convalescent COVID-19. Each CDR3 is given with its conserved first and last residue. A D gene is named only where the DNA matches it firmly. Size tells how often a clone was seen (once, few, many) or the class of an expanded clone, and some rows leave it out.

>.|.|TRBV28|TRBJ1-2
CASSSSLGYGYTF
TGTGCCAGCAGTTCATCCCTAGGCTATGGCTACACCTTC
>.|.|TRBV27|TRBJ2-1
CASSLWTVNSYNEQFF
TGTGCCAGCAGTTTATGGACAGTGAACTCCTACAATGAGCAGTTCTTC
>.|.|TRBV12-3/TRBV12-4|TRBJ2-2
CASSLDTAGELFF
TGTGCCAGCAGTTTAGATACTGCCGGGGAGCTGTTTTTT
>TRBD2|.|TRBV4-3|TRBJ2-1
CASSQFSGSFSYNEQFF
TGCGCCAGCAGCCAATTCAGCGGGAGCTTCTCCTACAATGAGCAGTTCTTC
>.|.|TRBV4-1|TRBJ1-6
CASSPTSWRNSPLHF
TGCGCCAGCAGCCCTACGAGCTGGAGAAATTCACCCCTCCACTTT
>TRBD2|.|TRBV10-3|TRBJ2-7
CAISGTGTSNSYEQYF
TGTGCCATCAGTGGAACCGGGACTAGTAATTCCTACGAGCAGTACTTC
>TRBD2|.|TRBV7-9|TRBJ2-5
CASSLVAGAPYF
TGTGCCAGCAGCTTAGTAGCGGGAGCCCCTTACTTC
>TRBD2|.|TRBV10-3|TRBJ2-7
CAIAGRGGAGVEQYF
TGTGCCATCGCTGGTCGGGGGGGCGCGGGAGTCGAGCAGTACTTC
>.|.|TRBV28|TRBJ1-1
CASVSGAVTEAFF
TGTGCCAGCGTTTCTGGGGCGGTCACTGAAGCTTTCTTT
>.|few|TRBV5-1|TRBJ2-7
CASSLPGTSTSYEQYF
TGCGCCAGCAGCCTTCCCGGGACTTCTACCTCCTACGAGCAGTACTTC
>TRBD2|.|TRBV23-1|TRBJ2-7
CASSQVLAETYEQYF
TGCGCCAGCAGTCAAGTGCTAGCGGAGACCTACGAGCAGTACTTC
>.|.|TRBV24-1|TRBJ2-3
CATSGRQISTDTQYF
TGTGCCACCAGTGGCCGACAGATATCCACAGATACGCAGTATTTT
>.|.|TRBV25-1|TRBJ1-4
CASSEFYREKLFF
TGTGCCAGCAGTGAATTTTATCGTGAAAAACTGTTTTTT
>TRBD1|few|TRBV28|TRBJ1-2
CASSLSQGDYGYTF
TGTGCCAGCAGTTTGTCCCAGGGGGATTATGGCTACACCTTC
>TRBD2|.|TRBV10-3|TRBJ2-1
CAISFSGSGNEQFF
TGTGCCATTTCGTTCAGCGGGAGTGGCAATGAGCAGTTCTTC
>TRBD2|.|TRBV9|TRBJ2-3
CASSTLTSGTDTQYF
TGTGCCAGCAGCACCTTGACTAGCGGGACAGATACGCAGTATTTT
>.|once|TRBV29-1|TRBJ2-1
CSVGGSYRYNEQFF
TGCAGCGTTGGGGGCAGTTACAGGTACAATGAGCAGTTCTTC
>TRBD1|.|TRBV27|TRBJ1-6
CASSLRTPGQGNNSPLHF
TGTGCCAGCAGTTTACGTACACCGGGACAGGGTAATAATTCACCCCTCCACTTT
>TRBD1|.|TRBV28|TRBJ2-1
CASGDSSYNEQFF
TGTGCCAGCGGGGACAGCTCCTACAATGAGCAGTTCTTC
>.|once|TRBV3-1/TRBV3-2|TRBJ1-1
CASSPLFGREGTEAFF
TGTGCCAGCAGTCCTCTATTTGGCAGGGAGGGCACTGAAGCTTTCTTT
>.|.|TRBV28|TRBJ1-6
CASLGATTGFYNSPLHF
TGTGCCAGCCTTGGGGCCACGACAGGCTTCTATAATTCACCCCTCCACTTT
>.|.|TRBV18|TRBJ2-1
CASSPRGGGGSGEQFF
TGTGCCAGCTCACCCCGCGGGGGCGGAGGTTCAGGTGAGCAGTTCTTC